The 13 T cell receptor beta chains reported below all come from one sample, sequenced in a study of T cell responses to AZD1222 COVID-19 vaccine. Produced via immunoSEQ multiplex PCR; TCRdb's table is partial and in-frame only. The sample contains about 200,000 clones, 90% to 95% of which appear only once. The material was peripheral blood, obtained 28 days after the second dose of the MenACWY control vaccine. Receptors originate from an adult who received the MenACWY meningococcal vaccine as a control.

The chain combines TRBV6-2 or TRBV6-3 with TRBJ2-2, with D possibly being TRBD1 (6 bases). V shed 6 bases and J shed 6 bases, with 11 bases lying between them. This CDR3 is 13 amino acids long. Per the germline V gene, CDR1 is MNHEY and CDR2 is SVGEGT. CDR3 coding DNA: TGTGCCAGCAGCCCTTACAGGGCCGGGGAGCTGTTTTTT. This gives the protein CASSPYRAGELFF.

This chain uses TRBV19 with TRBJ2-1, with 8 bases aligning to TRBD2. Germline V gives CDR1 LNHDA, CDR2 SQIVND (reference sequence). This CDR3 is 15 amino acids long. Germline trimming cut 8 bases from V and 3 bases from J; bases unmatched to any gene: 9. The CDR3 loop reads CASGPVLAVYNEQFF. In DNA form, the CDR3 reads TGTGCCAGTGGCCCGGTACTAGCGGTCTACAATGAGCAGTTCTTC.

This chain joins TRBV9 and TRBJ2-5; a possible D gene is TRBD2 (7 bases). There are 13 residues in the CDR3. Germline CDR1 SGDLS, CDR2 YYNGEE. The germline V and J ends were trimmed by 3 bases and 5 bases, with 11 bases remaining between them. This chain's CDR3 is CASSGSGGETQYF. In DNA form, the CDR3 reads TGTGCCAGCAGCGGTTCGGGGGGCGAGACCCAGTACTTC.

The genes are TRBV9 and TRBJ1-5, with D unclear. Trimming took 0 bases from V and 4 from J, leaving 5 bases between them. The CDR3 runs to 13 residues. Germline CDR1 and CDR2: SGDLS and YYNGEE. CDR3 bases: TGTGCCAGCAGCGTAGCGGGGAATCAGCCCCAGCATTTT. It translates to CASSVAGNQPQHF. The entire variable domain, with the rest obtained from reference TRBV9 and TRBJ1-5, is as follows: DSGVTQTPKHLITATGQRVTLRCSPRSGDLSVYWYQQSLDQGLQFLIQYYNGEERAKGNILERFSAQQFPDLHSELNLSSLELGDSALYFCASSVAGNQPQHFGDGTRLSIL.

This chain joins TRBV3-1 (or the pseudogene TRBV3-2) and TRBJ1-2; D possibly corresponds to TRBD1 (5 bases). Trimming shortened V by 0 bases and J by 5 bases, and 10 bases separated the two germline ends. The CDR3 is 14 amino acids. Germline V gene sequence: CDR1 LGHDT, CDR2 YNNKEL (reference sequence). CDR3 region: CASSQDRGVYGYTF. The CDR3 nucleotides are TGTGCCAGCAGCCAAGATCGAGGGGTGTATGGCTACACCTTC.

V usage is TRBV14 and J usage is TRBJ1-4; no clear D gene. This CDR3 is 13 amino acids long. Germline values: CDR1 SGHDN, CDR2 FVKESK. V gave up 6 bases and J gave up 5 bases, with 10 bases separating them. The CDR3 here is CASSNWINEKLFF. The CDR3 DNA reads TGTGCCAGCAGTAATTGGATCAATGAAAAACTGTTTTTT. Together with reference TRBV14 and TRBJ1-4, the CDR3 gives the full variable domain: EAGVTQFPSHSVIEKGQTVTLRCDPISGHDNLYWYRRVMGKEIKFLLHFVKESKQDESGMPNNRFLAERTGGTYSTLKVQPAELEDSGVYFCASSNWINEKLFFGSGTQLSVL.

The chain uses TRBV5-1 and TRBJ1-1; no reliable D call. The CDR3 covers 15 residues. Trimming stripped 3 bases from V and 3 bases from J, with 15 bases between. CDR1 SGHRS and CDR2 YFSETQ come from the germline V gene. As DNA, the CDR3 is TGCGCCAGCAGCTCACAGACGTCCTGGGACACTGAAGCTTTCTTT. This translates into CASSSQTSWDTEAFF. The entire variable domain, with the rest obtained from reference TRBV5-1 and TRBJ1-1, is as follows: KAGVTQTPRYLIKTRGQQVTLSCSPISGHRSVSWYQQTPGQGLQFLFEYFSETQRNKGNFPGRFSGRQFSNSRSEMNVSTLELGDSALYLCASSSQTSWDTEAFFGQGTRLTVV.

The chain is built from TRBV4-2 and TRBJ2-1; 9 bases fit TRBD2. V lost 1 base and J lost 5; bases outside the gene matches: 9. Germline V gives CDR1 LGHNA, CDR2 YNFKEQ. The CDR3 is 17 amino acids. The CDR3 sequence: CASSQAGGSGGNNEQFF. The CDR3 DNA reads TGTGCCAGCAGCCAAGCTGGGGGTAGCGGGGGCAACAATGAGCAGTTCTTC.

This chain links TRBV12-3 or TRBV12-4 with TRBJ1-1, with TRBD1 identical over 7 bases. This CDR3 contains 13 residues. J was trimmed by 11 bases and V by 6 bases; bases with no gene match: 12. The CDR3 here is CASSPDRAEWAFF. CDR3 in DNA: TGTGCCAGCAGCCCCGACAGGGCAGAATGGGCTTTCTTT.

V is TRBV7-3 and J is TRBJ2-6, with D perhaps TRBD2 (5 bases). The CDR3 has 16 residues. Germline V gene data show CDR1 as SGHTA and CDR2 as FQGTGA. The ends were cut back, 1 base at V and 0 bases at J, with 7 bases in the middle. The CDR3 bases are TGTGCCAGCAGCTTAAGGACTCTCTCTGGGGCCAACGTCCTGACTTTC. It specifies CASSLRTLSGANVLTF.

This chain uses TRBV7-2 with TRBJ1-1, with 10 bases identical to TRBD1. V lost 5 bases and J lost 11; bases outside the gene matches: 14. The germline CDR1 and CDR2 sequences are SGHTA and FQGNSA. CDR3 length: 15 amino acids. CDR3 sequence (DNA): TGTGCCAGCAGCGGAGGGACAGGGGTTTTTGGGTGGGCTTTCTTT. As protein: CASSGGTGVFGWAFF.

This clone was recorded once. The chain joins TRBV14 to TRBJ1-1, with a possible D match to TRBD1 (5 bases). V lost 5 bases and J lost 4, with 11 bases in between. The CDR3 sequence is 13 residues long. CDR1 SGHDN and CDR2 FVKESK come from the germline V gene. CDR3 sequence reads: CASSSQGFTEAFF. The CDR3 DNA sequence: TGTGCCAGCAGCTCGCAGGGTTTCACTGAAGCTTTCTTT.

This chain connects TRBV7-2 to TRBJ2-3, with 10 bases aligning to TRBD2. The CDR3 is 15 residues long. Germline loops: CDR1 SGHTA, CDR2 FQGNSA. Trimming removed 5 bases from V and 2 bases from J; junction bases left unmatched: 4. The CDR3 nucleotides are TGTGCCAGCAGCCGTAGCGGGGGGCCCACAGATACGCAGTATTTT. As protein: CASSRSGGPTDTQYF.